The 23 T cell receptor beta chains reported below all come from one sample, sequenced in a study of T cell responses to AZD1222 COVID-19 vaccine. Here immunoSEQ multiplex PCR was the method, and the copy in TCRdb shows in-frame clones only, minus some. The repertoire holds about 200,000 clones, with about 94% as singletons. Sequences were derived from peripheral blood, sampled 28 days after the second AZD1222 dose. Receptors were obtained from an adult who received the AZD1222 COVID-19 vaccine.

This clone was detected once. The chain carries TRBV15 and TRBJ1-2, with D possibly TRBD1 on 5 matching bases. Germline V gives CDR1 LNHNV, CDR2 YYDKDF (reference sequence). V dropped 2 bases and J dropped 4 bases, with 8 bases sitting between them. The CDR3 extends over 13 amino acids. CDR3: CATSRSGPYGYTF. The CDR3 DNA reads TGTGCCACCAGCAGATCGGGACCCTATGGCTACACCTTC. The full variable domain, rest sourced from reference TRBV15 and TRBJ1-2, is DAMVIQNPRYQVTQFGKPVTLSCSQTLNHNVMYWYQQKSSQAPKLLFHYYDKDFNNEADTPDNFQSRRPNTSFCFLDIRSPGLGDTAMYLCATSRSGPYGYTFGSGTRLTVV.

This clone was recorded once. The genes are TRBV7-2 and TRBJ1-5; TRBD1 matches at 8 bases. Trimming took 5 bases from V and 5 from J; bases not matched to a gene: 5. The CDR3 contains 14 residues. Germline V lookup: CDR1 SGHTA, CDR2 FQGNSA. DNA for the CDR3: TGTGCCAGCAGCAGGACAGGGAAAGATCAGCCCCAGCATTTT. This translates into CASSRTGKDQPQHF.

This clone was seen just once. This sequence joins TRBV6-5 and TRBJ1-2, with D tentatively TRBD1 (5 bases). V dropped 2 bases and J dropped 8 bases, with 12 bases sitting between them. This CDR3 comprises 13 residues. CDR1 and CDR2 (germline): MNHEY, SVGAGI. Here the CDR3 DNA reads TGTGCCAGCAGTTACCTGGGGGATGGCGGCTACACCTTC. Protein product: CASSYLGDGGYTF.

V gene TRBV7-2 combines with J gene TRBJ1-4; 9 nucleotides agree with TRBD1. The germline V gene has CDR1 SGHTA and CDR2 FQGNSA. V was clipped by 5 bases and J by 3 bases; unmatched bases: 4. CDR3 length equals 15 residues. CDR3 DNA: TGTGCCAGCAGCCCACAGGGGGCCTCTAATGAAAAACTGTTTTTT. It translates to CASSPQGASNEKLFF.

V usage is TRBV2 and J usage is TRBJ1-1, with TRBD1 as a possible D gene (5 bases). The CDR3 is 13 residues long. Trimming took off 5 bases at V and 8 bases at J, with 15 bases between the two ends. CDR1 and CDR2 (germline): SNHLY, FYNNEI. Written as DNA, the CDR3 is TGTGCCAGCAGTCCGTGGCGGGCAGGGGAAGCTTTCTTT. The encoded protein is CASSPWRAGEAFF.

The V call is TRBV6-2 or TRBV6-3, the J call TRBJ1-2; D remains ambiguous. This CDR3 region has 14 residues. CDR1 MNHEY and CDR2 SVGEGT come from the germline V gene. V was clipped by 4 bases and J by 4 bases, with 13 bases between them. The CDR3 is CASSSRALSYGYTF. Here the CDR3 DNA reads TGTGCCAGCAGTTCCCGGGCCCTGTCCTATGGCTACACCTTC.

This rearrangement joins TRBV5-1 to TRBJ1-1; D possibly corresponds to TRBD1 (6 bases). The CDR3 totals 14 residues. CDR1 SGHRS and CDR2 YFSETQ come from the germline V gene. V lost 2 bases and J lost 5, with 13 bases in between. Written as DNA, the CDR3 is TGCGCCAGCAGCTTAGGGGGAGGGGAGACTGAAGCTTTCTTT. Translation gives CASSLGGGETEAFF.

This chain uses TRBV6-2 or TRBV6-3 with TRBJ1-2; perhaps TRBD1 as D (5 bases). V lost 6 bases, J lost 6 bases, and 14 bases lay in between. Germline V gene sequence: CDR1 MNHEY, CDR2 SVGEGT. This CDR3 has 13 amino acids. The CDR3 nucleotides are TGTGCCAGCAGCCCCTCAGGGTTGGATGGCTACACCTTC. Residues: CASSPSGLDGYTF.

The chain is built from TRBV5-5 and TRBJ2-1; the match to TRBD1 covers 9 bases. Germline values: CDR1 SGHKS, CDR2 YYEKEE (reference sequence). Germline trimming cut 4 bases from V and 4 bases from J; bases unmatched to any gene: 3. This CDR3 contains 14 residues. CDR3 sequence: CASSRDRVYNEQFF. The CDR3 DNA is TGTGCCAGCAGCCGGGACAGGGTATACAATGAGCAGTTCTTC.

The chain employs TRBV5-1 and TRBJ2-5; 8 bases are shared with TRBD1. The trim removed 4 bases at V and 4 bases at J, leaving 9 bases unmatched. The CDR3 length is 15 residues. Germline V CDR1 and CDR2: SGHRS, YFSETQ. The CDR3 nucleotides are TGCGCCAGCAGCGGAGATGGACAGGGCCGAGAGACCCAGTACTTC. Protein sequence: CASSGDGQGRETQYF.

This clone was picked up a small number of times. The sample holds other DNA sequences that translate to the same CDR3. CDR3 coding DNA: TGCAGTGCTAGTGTAGATACGCAGTATTTT. The encoded protein is CSASVDTQYF. The chain employs TRBV20-1 and TRBJ2-3, with D unclear. With 3 bases removed from V and 5 bases from J, the gap between germline ends came to 3 bases. This CDR3 has 10 amino acids. Per germline, CDR1 DFQATT and CDR2 SNEGSKA (reference sequence).

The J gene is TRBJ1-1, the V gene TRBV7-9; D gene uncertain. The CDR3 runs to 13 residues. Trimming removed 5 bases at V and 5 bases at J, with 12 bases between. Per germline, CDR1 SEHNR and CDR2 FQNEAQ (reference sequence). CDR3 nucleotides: TGTGCCAGCAGCCCCACCCCGGCGACTGAAGCTTTCTTT. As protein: CASSPTPATEAFF.

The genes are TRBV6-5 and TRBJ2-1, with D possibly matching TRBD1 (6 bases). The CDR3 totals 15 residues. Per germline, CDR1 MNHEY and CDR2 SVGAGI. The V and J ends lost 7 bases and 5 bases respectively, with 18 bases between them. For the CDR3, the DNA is TGTGCCAGCACCCCCCCGGGACATAAGGACAATGAGCAGTTCTTC. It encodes CASTPPGHKDNEQFF.

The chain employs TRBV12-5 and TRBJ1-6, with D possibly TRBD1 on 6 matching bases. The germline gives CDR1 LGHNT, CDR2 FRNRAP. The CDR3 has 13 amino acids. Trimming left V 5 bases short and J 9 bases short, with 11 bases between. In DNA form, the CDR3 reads TGTGCTAGTGGTACAGGGTTGGGTTCACCCCTCCACTTT. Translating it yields CASGTGLGSPLHF.

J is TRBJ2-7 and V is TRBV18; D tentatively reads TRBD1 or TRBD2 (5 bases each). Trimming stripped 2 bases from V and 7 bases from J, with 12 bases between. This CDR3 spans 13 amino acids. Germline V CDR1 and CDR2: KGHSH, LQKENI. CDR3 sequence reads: CASSPGTGLEQYF. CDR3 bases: TGTGCCAGCTCACCAGGGACGGGCTTGGAGCAGTACTTC.

The CDR3 loop reads CASSPGGPGNTIYF. The CDR3 DNA sequence: TGTGCCAGCAGTCCCGGGGGGCCTGGAAACACCATATATTTT. The V gene is TRBV5-6, the J gene TRBJ1-3; D possibly corresponds to TRBD1 (6 bases). Between the trimmed V and J ends, which lost 5 bases and 2 bases, there was a span of 11 bases. Germline CDR1 SGHDT, CDR2 YYEEEE. CDR3 length equals 14 residues.

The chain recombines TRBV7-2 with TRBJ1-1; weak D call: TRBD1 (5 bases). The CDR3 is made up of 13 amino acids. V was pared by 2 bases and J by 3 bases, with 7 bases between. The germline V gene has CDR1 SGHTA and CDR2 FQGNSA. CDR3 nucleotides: TGTGCCAGCAGCTTACAGGGCCACACTGAAGCTTTCTTT. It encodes CASSLQGHTEAFF.

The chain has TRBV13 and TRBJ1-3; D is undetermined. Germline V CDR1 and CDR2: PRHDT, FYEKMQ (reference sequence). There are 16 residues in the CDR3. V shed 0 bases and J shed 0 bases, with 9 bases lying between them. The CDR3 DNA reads TGTGCCAGCAGCTTAGGACGACACGTCTCTGGAAACACCATATATTTT. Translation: CASSLGRHVSGNTIYF.

The CDR3: CASSELTQETPLHF. The CDR3 region has the DNA TGTGCCAGCAGTGAATTGACCCAGGAGACTCCCCTCCACTTT. This chain uses TRBV6-1 with TRBJ1-6; no definite D call. Germline values: CDR1 MNHNS, CDR2 SASEGT. With 2 bases removed from V and 13 bases from J, the gap between germline ends came to 15 bases. The CDR3 is made up of 14 amino acids.

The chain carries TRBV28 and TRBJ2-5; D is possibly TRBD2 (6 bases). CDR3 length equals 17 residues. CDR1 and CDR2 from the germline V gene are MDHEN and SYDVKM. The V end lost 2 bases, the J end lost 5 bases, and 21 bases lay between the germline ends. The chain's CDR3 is CASSLVLFFGGTETQYF. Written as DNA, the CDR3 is TGTGCCAGCAGTTTAGTATTGTTTTTCGGGGGTACCGAGACCCAGTACTTC.

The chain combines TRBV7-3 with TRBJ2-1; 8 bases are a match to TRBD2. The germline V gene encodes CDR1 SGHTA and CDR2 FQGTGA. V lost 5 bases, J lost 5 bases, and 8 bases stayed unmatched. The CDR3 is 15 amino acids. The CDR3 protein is CASSIRGGPNNEQFF. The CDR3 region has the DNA TGTGCCAGCAGCATCCGGGGGGGCCCGAACAATGAGCAGTTCTTC. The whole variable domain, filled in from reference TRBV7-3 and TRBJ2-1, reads GAGVSQTPSNKVTEKGKYVELRCDPISGHTALYWYRQSLGQGPEFLIYFQGTGAADDSGLPNDRFFAVRPEGSVSTLKIQRTERGDSAVYLCASSIRGGPNNEQFFGPGTRLTVL.

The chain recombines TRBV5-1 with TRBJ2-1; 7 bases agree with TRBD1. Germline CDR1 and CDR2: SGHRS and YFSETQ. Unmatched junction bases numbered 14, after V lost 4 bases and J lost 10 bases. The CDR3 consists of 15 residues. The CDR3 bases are TGCGCCAGCAGCGGAGTACAGGGGCCGTTTGGGGAGCAGTTCTTC. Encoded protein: CASSGVQGPFGEQFF.

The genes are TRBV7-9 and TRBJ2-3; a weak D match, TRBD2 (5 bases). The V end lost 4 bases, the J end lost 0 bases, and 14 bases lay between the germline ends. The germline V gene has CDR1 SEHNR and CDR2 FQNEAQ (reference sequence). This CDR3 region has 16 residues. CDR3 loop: CASSSRLTLSTDTQYF. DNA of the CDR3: TGTGCCAGCAGCTCAAGACTAACGCTAAGCACAGATACGCAGTATTTT. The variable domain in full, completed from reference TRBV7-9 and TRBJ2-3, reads DTGVSQNPRHKITKRGQNVTFRCDPISEHNRLYWYRQTLGQGPEFLTYFQNEAQLEKSRLLSDRFSAERPKGSFSTLEIQRTEQGDSAMYLCASSSRLTLSTDTQYFGPGTRLTVL.